The 12 T cell receptor beta chains reported below all come from one sample, sequenced in a study of T cell responses to AZD1222 COVID-19 vaccine. The assay was immunoSEQ multiplex PCR, and TCRdb's table has in-frame clones only and misses some. The table includes around 110,000 clones, around 82% detected once. The source was peripheral blood, collected on day 0 of AZD1222 vaccination. The receptors shown here come from an adult in good health.

This chain uses TRBV7-6 with TRBJ2-1, with 11 bases fitting TRBD2. After removal of 0 bases from V and 7 bases from J, the junction contained 14 bases not matched to a gene. This CDR3 contains 19 residues. Germline V gene sequence: CDR1 SGHVS, CDR2 FNYEAQ. Written as DNA, the CDR3 is TGTGCCAGCAGCTTAGCACTAGCGGGAGTACCCGGGGTGGGAAATGAGCAGTTCTTC. This gives the protein CASSLALAGVPGVGNEQFF.

The V call is TRBV18, the J call TRBJ1-2; D gene unclear. This CDR3 has 17 residues. The germline V gene has CDR1 KGHSH and CDR2 LQKENI. Trimming removed 0 bases from V and 4 bases from J, with 18 bases in between. In DNA form, the CDR3 reads TGTGCCAGCTCACCACCGTTTGGGTCGTTGGGTACCTATGGCTACACCTTC. This sequence encodes CASSPPFGSLGTYGYTF. The full variable domain, with the rest looked up from reference TRBV18 and TRBJ1-2, is NAGVMQNPRHLVRRRGQEARLRCSPMKGHSHVYWYRQLPEEGLKFMVYLQKENIIDESGMPKERFSAEFPKEGPSILRIQQVVRGDSAAYFCASSPPFGSLGTYGYTFGSGTRLTVV.

This clone was recorded once. This rearrangement joins TRBV3-1 (or the pseudogene TRBV3-2) to TRBJ1-1; D uncertain. Germline V gene sequence: CDR1 LGHDT, CDR2 YNNKEL (reference sequence). This CDR3 has 14 amino acids. Deletions cut 1 base from V and 5 bases from J, with 11 bases between. This chain's CDR3 is CASSQARVLTEAFF. CDR3 nucleotide sequence: TGTGCCAGCAGCCAAGCTAGGGTTTTGACTGAAGCTTTCTTT.

The chain uses TRBV11-3 and TRBJ2-3, with D unresolved. The CDR3 sequence is 13 residues long. The germline V gene encodes CDR1 SGHNT and CDR2 YENEEA. Trimming took 3 bases from V and 1 from J, leaving 5 bases between them. CDR3 amino acids: CASSFTGTDTQYF. The CDR3 DNA sequence: TGTGCCAGCAGCTTTACAGGCACAGATACGCAGTATTTT.

V gene TRBV6-5 combines with J gene TRBJ2-1, with D maybe TRBD1 (5 bases). CDR3 size: 14 residues. The germline V and J ends were trimmed by 0 bases and 4 bases, with 7 bases remaining between them. CDR1 and CDR2 from the germline V gene are MNHEY and SVGAGI. CDR3 bases: TGTGCCAGCAGTTACTCAAGGGGTTACAATGAGCAGTTCTTC. The encoded protein is CASSYSRGYNEQFF.

The rearrangement links TRBV19 to TRBJ1-4; no clear D. The CDR3 runs to 13 residues. The V end was cut by 9 bases, the J end by 3 bases, with 11 bases between. Germline V gene data show CDR1 as LNHDA and CDR2 as SQIVND (reference sequence). The CDR3 loop reads CASRTTANEKLFF. The CDR3 DNA follows: TGTGCCAGCCGTACTACAGCTAATGAAAAACTGTTTTTT.

V gene TRBV24-1 combines with J gene TRBJ1-3, with D perhaps matching TRBD1 (5 bases). Germline V gene lookup returns CDR1 KGHDR and CDR2 SFDVKD. The CDR3 runs 17 residues. V lost 4 bases and J 0 bases, leaving 15 bases between the germline ends. The CDR3 reads CATSEGGDPSSGNTIYF. The CDR3 coding sequence is TGTGCCACCAGTGAGGGGGGGGACCCCTCCTCTGGAAACACCATATATTTT.

Only a few counts were recorded for this clone. The chain has TRBV16 and TRBJ1-1; D uncertain. The germline CDR1 and CDR2 sequences are KGHSY and FQNENV. CDR3 length: 15 residues. Trimming shortened V by 0 bases and J by 2 bases, and 10 bases separated the two germline ends. DNA for the CDR3: TGTGCCAGCAGCCAATCGTCTACGTCTAACACTGAAGCTTTCTTT. Its protein product is CASSQSSTSNTEAFF.

The V gene is TRBV2, the J gene TRBJ1-2; no clear D gene. CDR3 size: 13 residues. Germline values: CDR1 SNHLY, CDR2 FYNNEI. Trimming took 2 bases from V and 10 from J, leaving 14 bases between them. In DNA form, the CDR3 reads TGTGCCAGCAGTGAATTTAAGAACAGCATCTACACCTTC. This codes for CASSEFKNSIYTF. Filled out from reference TRBV2 and TRBJ1-2, the complete variable domain reads EPEVTQTPSHQVTQMGQEVILRCVPISNHLYFYWYRQILGQKVEFLVSFYNNEISEKSEIFDDQFSVERPDGSNFTLKIRSTKLEDSAMYFCASSEFKNSIYTFGSGTRLTVV.

The chain recombines TRBV5-6 with TRBJ1-2; D is uncertain. V gave up 1 base and J gave up 4 bases, with 11 bases separating them. Germline V gene sequence: CDR1 SGHDT, CDR2 YYEEEE. There are 14 residues in the CDR3. Here the CDR3 reads CASSLSKGLYGYTF. The CDR3 DNA reads as TGTGCCAGCAGCTTGAGTAAGGGTCTCTATGGCTACACCTTC.

This clone showed up many times. The V call is TRBV19, the J call TRBJ1-6; TRBD1 might be the D (6 bases). This CDR3 is built from 14 residues. Trimming pared 5 bases from V and 11 bases from J, leaving 16 bases between. Germline values: CDR1 LNHDA, CDR2 SQIVND (reference sequence). The CDR3 nucleotides read TGTGCCAGTAGTCCCCTGGGCAGGGGCACACCCCTCCACTTT. Its translation is CASSPLGRGTPLHF.

A single count supports this clone. V gene TRBV20-1 combines with J gene TRBJ2-7; D is unclear. This CDR3 has 13 amino acids. Trimming took 3 bases from V and 2 from J, leaving 11 bases between them. CDR1 and CDR2 from the germline V gene are DFQATT and SNEGSKA (reference sequence). The CDR3 here is CSASPGRTYEQYF. The DNA for the CDR3 is TGCAGTGCTAGTCCGGGCCGTACCTACGAGCAGTACTTC.